The sequence of this T cell receptor beta chain was determined in a study of metastatic and nonmetastatic thyroid tumors. Study context: Repertoires of blood and of tissue (tumor or nodule) from malignant and benign thyroid patients were compared. Study-wide findings and caveats: Reportedly, malignant thyroid tumors had significantly higher TCR beta diversity than benign nodules, in blood and tumor.

Patients underwent thyroid surgery, and none had received any treatment before it. Original handling: Clinicopathological groups supplied CDR3 differences that were used to build a distant-metastasis classifier for papillary thyroid cancer. TCRdb re-clonotyped the PCR reads via MiXCR. Clone size and V and J calls follow TCRdb, not the original study. The repertoire holds roughly 98,000 clones, with just under 15% as singletons. The table lists this clone with a few counts. Its matching antigen is unknown. A much bigger clone sits one base away, suggesting this may be a read error. The sequencing sample was made of blood. The TCR sequence derives from a female donor with papillary thyroid cancer or a benign thyroid nodule (not recorded which). Some clones in this sample may be carry-over from other donors' samples.

The CDR3 region has the DNA TGCGCCAGCAGCTTCGCGTGGTCCTCCTACAATGAGCAGTTCTTC. Translating gives CASSFAWSSYNEQFF. The chain recombines TRBV5-1 with TRBJ2-1, with D unresolved. The length of the CDR3 is 15 residues. Per germline, CDR1 SGHRS and CDR2 YFSETQ. V was pared by 2 bases and J by 0 bases, with 9 bases between. Supplemented by reference TRBV5-1 and TRBJ2-1, the full variable domain reads KAGVTQTPRYLIKTRGQQVTLSCSPISGHRSVSWYQQTPGQGLQFLFEYFSETQRNKGNFPGRFSGRQFSNSRSEMNVSTLELGDSALYLCASSFAWSSYNEQFFGPGTRLTVL.